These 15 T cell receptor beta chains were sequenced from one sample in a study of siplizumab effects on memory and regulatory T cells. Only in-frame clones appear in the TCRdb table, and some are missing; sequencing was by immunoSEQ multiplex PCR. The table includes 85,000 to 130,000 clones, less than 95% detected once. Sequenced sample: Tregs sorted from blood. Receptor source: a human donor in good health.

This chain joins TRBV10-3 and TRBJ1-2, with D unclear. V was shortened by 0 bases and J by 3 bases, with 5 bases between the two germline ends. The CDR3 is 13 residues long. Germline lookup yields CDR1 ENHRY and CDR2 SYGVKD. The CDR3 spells CAISESGYYGYTF. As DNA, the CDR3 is TGTGCCATCAGTGAGTCCGGTTACTATGGCTACACCTTC.

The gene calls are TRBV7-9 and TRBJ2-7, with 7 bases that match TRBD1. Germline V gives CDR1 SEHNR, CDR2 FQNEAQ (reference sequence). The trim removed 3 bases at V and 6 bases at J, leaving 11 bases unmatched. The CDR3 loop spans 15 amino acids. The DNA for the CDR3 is TGTGCCAGCAGCTTCTTCCGCAGGGGGAAGTCCGAGCAGTACTTC. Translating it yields CASSFFRRGKSEQYF. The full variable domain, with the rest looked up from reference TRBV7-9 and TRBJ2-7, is DTGVSQNPRHKITKRGQNVTFRCDPISEHNRLYWYRQTLGQGPEFLTYFQNEAQLEKSRLLSDRFSAERPKGSFSTLEIQRTEQGDSAMYLCASSFFRRGKSEQYFGPGTRLTVT.

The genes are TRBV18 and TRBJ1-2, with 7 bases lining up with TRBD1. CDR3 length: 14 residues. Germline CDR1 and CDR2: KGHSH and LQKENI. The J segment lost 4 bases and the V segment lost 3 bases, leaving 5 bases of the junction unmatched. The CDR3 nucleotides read TGTGCCAGCTCACCGCCAGGGGGGTTCTATGGCTACACCTTC. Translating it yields CASSPPGGFYGYTF.

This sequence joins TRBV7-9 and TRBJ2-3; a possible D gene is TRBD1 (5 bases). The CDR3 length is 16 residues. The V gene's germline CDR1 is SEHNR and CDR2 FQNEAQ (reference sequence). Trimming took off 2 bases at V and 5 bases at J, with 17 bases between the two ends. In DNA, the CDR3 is TGTGCCAGCAGCTTATTCCTTGAAGGGGTGAGAGATACGCAGTATTTT. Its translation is CASSLFLEGVRDTQYF. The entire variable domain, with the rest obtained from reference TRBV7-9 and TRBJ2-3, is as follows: DTGVSQNPRHKITKRGQNVTFRCDPISEHNRLYWYRQTLGQGPEFLTYFQNEAQLEKSRLLSDRFSAERPKGSFSTLEIQRTEQGDSAMYLCASSLFLEGVRDTQYFGPGTRLTVL.

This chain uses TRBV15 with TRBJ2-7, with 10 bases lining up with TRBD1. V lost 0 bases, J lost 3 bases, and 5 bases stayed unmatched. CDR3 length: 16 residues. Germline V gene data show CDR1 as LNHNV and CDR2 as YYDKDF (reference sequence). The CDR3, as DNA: TGTGCCACCAGCAGAGAAGGGACAGGGGCTGGCTACGAGCAGTACTTC. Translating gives CATSREGTGAGYEQYF.

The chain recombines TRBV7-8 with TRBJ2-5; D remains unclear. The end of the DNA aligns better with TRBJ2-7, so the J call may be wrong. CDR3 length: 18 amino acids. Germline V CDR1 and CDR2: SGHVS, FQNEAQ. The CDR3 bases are TGTGCCAGCAGCTTAGTAAGGCTAAGCCCTACCTCCTCCTACGAGCAGTACTTC. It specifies CASSLVRLSPTSSYEQYF.

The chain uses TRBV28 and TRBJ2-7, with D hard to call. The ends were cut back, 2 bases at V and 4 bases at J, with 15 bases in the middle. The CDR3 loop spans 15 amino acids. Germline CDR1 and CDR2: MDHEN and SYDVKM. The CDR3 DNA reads TGTGCCAGCAGTTTACCCGGCGGACCATTTTACGAGCAGTACTTC. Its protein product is CASSLPGGPFYEQYF.

Here the CDR3 reads CASSVDRSAEAFF. The CDR3, as DNA: TGCGCCAGCAGCGTGGACAGATCGGCTGAAGCTTTCTTT. This chain joins TRBV5-1 and TRBJ1-1; the D gene is possibly TRBD1 (6 bases). The CDR3 is made up of 13 amino acids. Trimming removed 4 bases at V and 6 bases at J, with 13 bases between. Germline loops: CDR1 SGHRS, CDR2 YFSETQ. The full variable domain, its missing parts supplied by reference TRBV5-1 and TRBJ1-1, is KAGVTQTPRYLIKTRGQQVTLSCSPISGHRSVSWYQQTPGQGLQFLFEYFSETQRNKGNFPGRFSGRQFSNSRSEMNVSTLELGDSALYLCASSVDRSAEAFFGQGTRLTVV.

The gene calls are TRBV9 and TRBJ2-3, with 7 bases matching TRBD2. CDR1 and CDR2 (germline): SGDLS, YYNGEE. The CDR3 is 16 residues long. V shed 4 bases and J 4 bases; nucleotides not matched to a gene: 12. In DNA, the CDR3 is TGTGCCAGCAGCTCCCATTATAGTCGGGAGGCAGATACGCAGTATTTT. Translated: CASSSHYSREADTQYF.

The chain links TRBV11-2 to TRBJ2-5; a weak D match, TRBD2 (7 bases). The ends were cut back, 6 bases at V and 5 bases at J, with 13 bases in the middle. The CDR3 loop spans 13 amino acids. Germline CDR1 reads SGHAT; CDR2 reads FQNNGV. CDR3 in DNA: TGTGCCAGCAGTAGGGGGGGGCGGGAGACCCAGTACTTC. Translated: CASSRGGRETQYF.

CDR3 residues: CASSSGTGGGIQYF. The CDR3 coding sequence is TGTGCCAGCAGTTCCGGGACAGGGGGTGGCATTCAGTACTTC. The chain recombines TRBV7-3 with TRBJ2-4; TRBD1 agrees at 11 bases. The CDR3 totals 14 residues. CDR1 and CDR2 (germline): SGHTA, FQGTGA. The J segment lost 9 bases and the V segment lost 6 bases, leaving 7 bases of the junction unmatched.

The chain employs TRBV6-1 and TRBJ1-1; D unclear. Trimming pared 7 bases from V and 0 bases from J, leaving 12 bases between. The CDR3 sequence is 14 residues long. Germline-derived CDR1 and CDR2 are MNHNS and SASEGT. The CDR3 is CASKAGLVNTEAFF. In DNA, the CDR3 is TGTGCCAGCAAGGCGGGCCTCGTGAACACTGAAGCTTTCTTT.

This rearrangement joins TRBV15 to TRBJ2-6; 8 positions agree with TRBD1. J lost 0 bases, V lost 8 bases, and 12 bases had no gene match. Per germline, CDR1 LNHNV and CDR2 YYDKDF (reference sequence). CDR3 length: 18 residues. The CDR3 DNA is TGTGCCACCTTGCCCGACAGGGGCAGCCGCTCTGGGGCCAACGTCCTGACTTTC. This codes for CATLPDRGSRSGANVLTF. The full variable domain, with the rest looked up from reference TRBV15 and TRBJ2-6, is DAMVIQNPRYQVTQFGKPVTLSCSQTLNHNVMYWYQQKSSQAPKLLFHYYDKDFNNEADTPDNFQSRRPNTSFCFLDIRSPGLGDTAMYLCATLPDRGSRSGANVLTFGAGSRLTVL.

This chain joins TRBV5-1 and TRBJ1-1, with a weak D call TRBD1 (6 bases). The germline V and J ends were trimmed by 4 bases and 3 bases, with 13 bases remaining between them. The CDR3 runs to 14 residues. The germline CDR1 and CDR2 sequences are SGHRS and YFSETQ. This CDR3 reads CASSPGRGDTEAFF. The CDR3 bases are TGCGCCAGCAGCCCGGGAAGGGGGGACACTGAAGCTTTCTTT.

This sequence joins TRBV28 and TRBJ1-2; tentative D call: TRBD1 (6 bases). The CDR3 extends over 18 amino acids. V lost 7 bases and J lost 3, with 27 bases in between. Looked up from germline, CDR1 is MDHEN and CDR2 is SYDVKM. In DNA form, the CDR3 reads TGTGCCAGCACTCCCCCCTGGACAGCAAAATCCTTATACTATGGCTACACCTTC. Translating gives CASTPPWTAKSLYYGYTF.